This TCR beta chain was captured in a study of cytomegalovirus exposure and HLA in healthy donors. Study conclusions and caveats: Among the most significant clusters, several appeared linked to common viral pathogens in a later analysis. Analyzed later, association rates of TCRs varied across HLA loci, with DRB1 most and HLA-C fewest.

To note about this clone: Its antigen is not identified.

This PCR relied on a set of 60 Vbeta primers and 13 Jbeta primers. Clones were sequenced by immunoSEQ multiplex PCR, and TCRdb holds only the in-frame ones, with some missing. This sample has fewer than 100,000 clones; less than 8% occur once, and the top ten carry about 2.3%. CDR3 size: 21 residues. This chain connects TRBV12-2 to TRBJ2-3; the D segment call TRBD2 is taken from the table without a DNA check. TRBV12-2 constitutes a pseudogene. Specimen: PBMCs. This clonotype was sampled from a man aged 50-60 years in good health and CMV-seronegative. CDR3 nucleotides: TGTGCAAGTCGCTTAGAAGGGCCGGGACTAGCGGGAGGTCATCACACAGATACGCAGTATTTT. Its translation is CASRLEGPGLAGGHHTDTQYF.